These 15 T cell receptor beta chains came from one sample sequenced in a study of blood T cell repertoires in COVID-19. Sequenced by immunoSEQ multiplex PCR; TCRdb stores in-frame clones only, minus some. The repertoire consists of under 450,000 clones, with about 87% occurring once and the leading ten covering 1% to 1.5%. Material for sequencing was PBMCs or T cells enriched from blood (not recorded which). These receptor sequences come from a man aged 25-45 years who had recovered from COVID-19.

This chain uses TRBV18 with TRBJ2-7, with D tentatively TRBD1 (6 bases). V dropped 1 base and J dropped 7 bases, with 11 bases sitting between them. The CDR3 loop spans 13 amino acids. Germline loops: CDR1 KGHSH, CDR2 LQKENI. The DNA for the CDR3 is TGTGCCAGCTCACCACAGGGGGTGGGAGAGCAGTACTTC. Its translation is CASSPQGVGEQYF.

This rearrangement joins TRBV7-2 to TRBJ1-5, with no clear D. Germline CDR1 and CDR2: SGHTA and FQGNSA. The CDR3 is made up of 19 amino acids. V dropped 5 bases and J dropped 5 bases, with 28 bases sitting between them. The CDR3: CASSPGGGRATGRYQPQHF. As DNA, the CDR3 is TGTGCCAGCAGCCCGGGAGGTGGTCGGGCCACGGGGAGATATCAGCCCCAGCATTTT. The complete variable domain, with remaining parts taken from reference TRBV7-2 and TRBJ1-5, reads GAGVSQSPSNKVTEKGKDVELRCDPISGHTALYWYRQSLGQGLEFLIYFQGNSAPDKSGLPSDRFSAERTGGSVSTLTIQRTQQEDSAVYLCASSPGGGRATGRYQPQHFGDGTRLSIL.

V is TRBV11-2 and J is TRBJ2-7; D gene ambiguous. V was shortened by 6 bases and J by 3 bases, with 18 bases between the two germline ends. The CDR3 has 15 residues. Per the germline V gene, CDR1 is SGHAT and CDR2 is FQNNGV. CDR3 loop: CASRLSKSRSYEQYF. Written as DNA, the CDR3 is TGTGCCAGCAGACTCTCCAAGTCCCGTAGCTACGAGCAGTACTTC.

The table lists this clone with a few counts. The V call is TRBV30, the J call TRBJ1-5, with a weak D call TRBD1 (5 bases). With 1 base removed from V and 6 bases from J, the gap between germline ends came to 10 bases. Germline assignment: CDR1 GTSNPN and CDR2 SVGIG (reference sequence). CDR3 size: 13 residues. CDR3 nucleotides: TGTGCCTGGAGTGGTAGGGGCAGTCAGCCCCAGCATTTT. Its protein is CAWSGRGSQPQHF.

The chain carries TRBV4-3 and TRBJ2-2, with D hard to call. Germline V gives CDR1 LGHNA, CDR2 YSLEER. The CDR3 covers 16 residues. Trimming pared 2 bases from V and 0 bases from J, leaving 10 bases between. The CDR3 here is CASSQLTGANTGELFF. CDR3 in DNA: TGCGCCAGCAGCCAACTGACTGGAGCGAACACCGGGGAGCTGTTTTTT.

V gene TRBV5-5 combines with J gene TRBJ1-2; 8 positions match TRBD1. V shed 0 bases and J 1 base; nucleotides not matched to a gene: 8. Germline V gene lookup returns CDR1 SGHKS and CDR2 YYEKEE (reference sequence). The CDR3 runs to 17 residues. The CDR3 protein is CASSLAPGQANNYGYTF. CDR3 nucleotides: TGTGCCAGCAGCTTGGCGCCGGGACAGGCCAATAACTATGGCTACACCTTC.

This chain uses TRBV19 with TRBJ1-1; weak D call: TRBD1 (5 bases). Germline CDR1 is LNHDA and CDR2 is SQIVND (reference sequence). This CDR3 spans 13 amino acids. Trimming took off 4 bases at V and 4 bases at J, with 10 bases between the two ends. CDR3 nucleotides: TGTGCCAGTAGTAAGGCAGGGCCCACTGAAGCTTTCTTT. Translation gives CASSKAGPTEAFF.

The chain has TRBV6-6 and TRBJ2-5; no reliable D call. Germline loops: CDR1 MNHNY, CDR2 SVGAGI (reference sequence). Trimming removed 4 bases from V and 1 base from J, with 7 bases in between. This CDR3 spans 13 amino acids. The CDR3 bases are TGTGCCAGCAGTTTGTGGAGCCAAGAGACCCAGTACTTC. This translates into CASSLWSQETQYF.

In DNA form, the CDR3 reads TGTGCCAGCAGCTTGGATCCGGAGCGGGGGGGTGGAAATGAGCAGTTCTTC. It yields the protein CASSLDPERGGGNEQFF. This chain links TRBV5-4 with TRBJ2-1; TRBD2 agrees at 10 bases. Unmatched junction bases numbered 10, after V lost 0 bases and J lost 7 bases. Per germline, CDR1 SGHNT and CDR2 YYREEE (reference sequence). This CDR3 spans 17 amino acids.

The chain couples TRBV2 to TRBJ1-5, with 7 bases aligning to TRBD1. There are 15 residues in the CDR3. The V segment lost 6 bases and the J segment 4 bases; nucleotides outside the gene matches: 9. CDR1 is SNHLY, CDR2 FYNNEI, per germline. The CDR3 DNA reads as TGTGCCAGCAGCTCGGAGGGACAGCCAAATCAGCCCCAGCATTTT. Protein product: CASSSEGQPNQPQHF.

The V gene is TRBV12-2, the J gene TRBJ1-1. TRBV12-2 is designated a pseudogene. The CDR3 runs 14 residues. The CDR3 DNA reads TGTGCAAGTCGCTTAATGGGTGAGGTGGCTGAAGCTTTCTTT. Protein sequence: CASRLMGEVAEAFF.

The DNA of the CDR3 is TGTGCCAGCTGCCCGGGAGGGGCTTTGAACACTGAAGCTTTCTTT. This translates into CASCPGGALNTEAFF. The chain combines TRBV27 with TRBJ1-1; possible D gene TRBD1, 5 bases. The V and J ends lost 8 bases and 0 bases respectively, with 16 bases between them. Germline V CDR1 and CDR2: MNHEY, SMNVEV (reference sequence). The CDR3 extends over 15 amino acids.

The CDR3 DNA sequence: TGCGCCAGCAGCCTAGGGACAGGGGGAGGATCACCCCTCCACTTT. This translates into CASSLGTGGGSPLHF. The V call is TRBV5-1, the J call TRBJ1-6; 11 positions match TRBD1. Germline CDR1 and CDR2: SGHRS and YFSETQ. CDR3 length: 15 amino acids. Germline trimming cut 4 bases from V and 10 bases from J; bases unmatched to any gene: 7.

The CDR3 spells CASSVSTGRAFF. The CDR3 DNA reads TGTGCCAGCAGTGTATCCACAGGGAGAGCTTTCTTT. The chain uses TRBV25-1 and TRBJ1-1; possibly TRBD1 for D (6 bases). V was clipped by 4 bases and J by 10 bases, with 13 bases between them. CDR1 is MGHDK and CDR2 is SYGVNS in the germline V gene. The length of the CDR3 is 12 residues.

The chain carries TRBV9 and TRBJ2-3; D gene uncertain. Per germline, CDR1 SGDLS and CDR2 YYNGEE. This CDR3 is 15 amino acids long. V was pared by 4 bases and J by 0 bases, with 12 bases between. Here the CDR3 DNA reads TGTGCCAGCAGCTCGCCAGTTGTTAGCACAGATACGCAGTATTTT. The encoded protein is CASSSPVVSTDTQYF. Combining the CDR3 with reference TRBV9 and TRBJ2-3 gives the whole variable domain DSGVTQTPKHLITATGQRVTLRCSPRSGDLSVYWYQQSLDQGLQFLIQYYNGEERAKGNILERFSAQQFPDLHSELNLSSLELGDSALYFCASSSPVVSTDTQYFGPGTRLTVL.